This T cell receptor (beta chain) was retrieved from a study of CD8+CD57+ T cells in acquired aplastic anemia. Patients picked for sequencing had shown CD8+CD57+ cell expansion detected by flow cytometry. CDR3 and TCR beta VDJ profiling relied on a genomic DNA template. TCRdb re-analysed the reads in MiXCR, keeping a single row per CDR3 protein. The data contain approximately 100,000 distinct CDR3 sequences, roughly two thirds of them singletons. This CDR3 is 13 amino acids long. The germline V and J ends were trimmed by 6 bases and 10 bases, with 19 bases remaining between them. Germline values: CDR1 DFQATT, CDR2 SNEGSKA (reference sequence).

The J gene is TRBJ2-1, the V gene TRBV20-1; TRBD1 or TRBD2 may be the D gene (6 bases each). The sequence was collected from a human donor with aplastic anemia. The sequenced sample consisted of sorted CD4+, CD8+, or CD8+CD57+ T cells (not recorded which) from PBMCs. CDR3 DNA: TGCAGTGCCGCTCTCGGGGGCGGCTTGGAGCAGTTCTTC. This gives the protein CSAALGGGLEQFF.